What follows are 5 T cell receptor beta chains derived from one specimen sequenced in a study of immune evolution from preneoplasia to lung adenocarcinoma. Libraries were prepared by immunoSEQ multiplex PCR; TCRdb keeps only in-frame clonotypes and omits some of them. The sample holds fewer than 13,000 clones, 65% to 90% seen once. What was sequenced was FFPE minimally invasive lung adenocarcinoma tissue. All receptors derive from a person aged 65-85 years with lung adenocarcinoma.

The J gene is TRBJ2-1, the V gene TRBV19, with D possibly matching TRBD2 (6 bases). Germline V gives CDR1 LNHDA, CDR2 SQIVND (reference sequence). This CDR3 is built from 17 residues. Trimming shortened V by 5 bases and J by 0 bases, and 17 bases separated the two germline ends. The CDR3 DNA follows: TGTGCCAGTAGTCCGCCGGCTAGCGCGAGCTCCTACAATGAGCAGTTCTTC. Translating gives CASSPPASASSYNEQFF. Based on the CDR3 plus reference TRBV19 and TRBJ2-1, the full variable domain is DGGITQSPKYLFRKEGQNVTLSCEQNLNHDAMYWYRQDPGQGLRLIYYSQIVNDFQKGDIAEGYSVSREKKESFPLTVTSAQKNPTAFYLCASSPPASASSYNEQFFGPGTRLTVL.

This clone was detected a few times. The rearrangement joins TRBV5-1 to TRBJ1-2, with unresolved D. There are 12 residues in the CDR3. Trimming removed 5 bases at V and 0 bases at J, with 5 bases between. Germline values: CDR1 SGHRS, CDR2 YFSETQ. The CDR3 reads CASSQTNYGYTF. The CDR3 nucleotides are TGCGCCAGCAGTCAGACTAACTATGGCTACACCTTC.

CDR3 sequence reads: CASSKGQASYEQYF. The CDR3 DNA reads as TGTGCCAGCAGTAAGGGGCAGGCATCCTACGAGCAGTACTTC. V is TRBV11-3 and J is TRBJ2-7; TRBD1 might be the D (5 bases). This CDR3 comprises 14 residues. The germline V and J ends were trimmed by 6 bases and 1 base, with 13 bases remaining between them. Per the germline V gene, CDR1 is SGHNT and CDR2 is YENEEA.

The V call is TRBV2, the J call TRBJ2-3; D is undetermined. This CDR3 comprises 11 residues. Germline CDR1 SNHLY, CDR2 FYNNEI. Trimming cost V 7 bases and J 7 bases, with 9 bases left between them. CDR3: CASTFGNTQYF. CDR3 nucleotides: TGTGCCAGCACCTTTGGAAATACGCAGTATTTT. The full variable domain, completed using reference TRBV2 and TRBJ2-3, is EPEVTQTPSHQVTQMGQEVILRCVPISNHLYFYWYRQILGQKVEFLVSFYNNEISEKSEIFDDQFSVERPDGSNFTLKIRSTKLEDSAMYFCASTFGNTQYFGPGTRLTVL.

This clone has only one observation. The rearrangement joins TRBV28 to TRBJ1-5; no definite D call. Germline V gene lookup returns CDR1 MDHEN and CDR2 SYDVKM. The ends were cut back, 3 bases at V and 5 bases at J, with 8 bases in the middle. The CDR3 sequence is 13 residues long. The CDR3 region is CASSLDGYQPQHF. As DNA, the CDR3 is TGTGCCAGCAGTTTGGACGGTTATCAGCCCCAGCATTTT.